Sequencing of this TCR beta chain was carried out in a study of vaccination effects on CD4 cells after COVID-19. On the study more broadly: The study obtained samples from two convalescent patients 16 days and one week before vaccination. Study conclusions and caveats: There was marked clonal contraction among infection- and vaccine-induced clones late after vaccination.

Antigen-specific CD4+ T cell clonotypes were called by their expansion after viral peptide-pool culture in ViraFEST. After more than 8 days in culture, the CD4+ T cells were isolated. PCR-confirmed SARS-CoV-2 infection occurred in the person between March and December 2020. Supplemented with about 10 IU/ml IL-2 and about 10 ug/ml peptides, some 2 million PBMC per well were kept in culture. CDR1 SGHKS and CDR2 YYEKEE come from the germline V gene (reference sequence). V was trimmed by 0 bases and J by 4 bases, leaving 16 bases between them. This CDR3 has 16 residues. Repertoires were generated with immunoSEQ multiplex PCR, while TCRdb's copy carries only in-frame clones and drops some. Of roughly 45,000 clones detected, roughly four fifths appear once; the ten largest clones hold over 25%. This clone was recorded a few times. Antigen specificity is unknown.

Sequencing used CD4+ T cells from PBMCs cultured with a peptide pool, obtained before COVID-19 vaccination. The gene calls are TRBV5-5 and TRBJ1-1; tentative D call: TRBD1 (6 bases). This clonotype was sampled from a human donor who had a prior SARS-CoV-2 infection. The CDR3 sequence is CASSLEGLGTLTEAFF. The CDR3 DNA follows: TGTGCCAGCAGCTTGGAAGGTCTCGGGACACTCACTGAAGCTTTCTTT.